The clone carrying this T cell receptor beta chain was seen just once. The antigen remains unidentified. The source of the sample is a study of high-grade serous ovarian cancer treatment subgroups. At the level of the study: On average, approximately 15,000 reads and 6,000 to 8,000 unique TCR beta rearrangements were obtained per sample.

Trimming stripped 4 bases from V and 8 bases from J, with 11 bases between. The germline V gene has CDR1 MNHEY and CDR2 SVGAGI. This CDR3 comprises 12 residues. Sequenced by immunoSEQ multiplex PCR; TCRdb stores in-frame clones only, minus some. The sample contains approximately 40,000 clones, approximately 80% of which appear only once. Tumor tissue was taken before any definitive surgery or chemotherapy was given. Overall study findings and caveats: Repertoire similarity ranged about 0.095 to 0.8 between tumors of one patient. Bulk tumor TCR sequencing gave no spatial information.

Sequencing was carried out using tumor tissue. The source is a human donor with high-grade serous ovarian cancer. The chain couples TRBV6-5 to TRBJ1-2, with D perhaps TRBD1 (5 bases). DNA of the CDR3: TGTGCCAGCAGTTCCGAGGGGAGAGGCTACACCTTC. Its translation is CASSSEGRGYTF.